Listed here is a single T cell receptor (beta chain). CDR3 length: 18 residues. Germline lookup yields CDR1 SGHRS and CDR2 YFSETQ. V dropped 1 base and J dropped 0; count of bases not matched to a gene: 9. This record belongs to a study of blood T cell repertoires in COVID-19. Study details: Samples representing acute and convalescent COVID-19 were sourced from the United States, Italy and Spain. PBMCs, B-cell-depleted T cells, or T cells were the source of the cDNA or gDNA that made up the material.

Profiled with immunoSEQ multiplex PCR; TCRdb holds only in-frame clones, not every one. The data show 40,000 to 50,000 clones, with more than 75% seen just once and under 20% held by the top ten. This rearrangement joins TRBV5-1 to TRBJ2-3; the match to TRBD2 covers 9 bases. The TCR originated in a man aged 70 or older with active COVID-19. What was sequenced was peripheral blood. The chain's CDR3 is CASSLKQRGEPSTDTQYF. The CDR3 nucleotides are TGCGCCAGCAGCTTGAAACAGCGGGGGGAACCTAGCACAGATACGCAGTATTTT.